The TCR beta chain under discussion was sequenced for a study of shared clonotypes between healthy human individuals. Study observations and caveats: Clonotype sharing among donors was thought likely to change with sequencing depth.

Clones were read by immunoSEQ multiplex PCR, and TCRdb kept only the in-frame ones, dropping some. The profile shows about 2 million clones, 95% of them singletons. Germline values: CDR1 SEHNR, CDR2 FQNEAQ (reference sequence). This CDR3 contains 14 residues. V trimming: 3 bases; J trimming: 2 bases; junction bases outside the gene matches: 4. As concerns this clone: Its antigen is as yet unknown.

The chain recombines TRBV7-9 with TRBJ2-7, with 7 nucleotides matching TRBD1. Sequencing input: naive CD4+ T cells sorted from blood. Stated subset: CD45RA+ positively selected. The sequence came from a man younger than 35 in good health. CDR3 DNA sequence: TGTGCCAGCAGCTTTCGGACAGGACCCTACGAGCAGTACTTC. This sequence encodes CASSFRTGPYEQYF.